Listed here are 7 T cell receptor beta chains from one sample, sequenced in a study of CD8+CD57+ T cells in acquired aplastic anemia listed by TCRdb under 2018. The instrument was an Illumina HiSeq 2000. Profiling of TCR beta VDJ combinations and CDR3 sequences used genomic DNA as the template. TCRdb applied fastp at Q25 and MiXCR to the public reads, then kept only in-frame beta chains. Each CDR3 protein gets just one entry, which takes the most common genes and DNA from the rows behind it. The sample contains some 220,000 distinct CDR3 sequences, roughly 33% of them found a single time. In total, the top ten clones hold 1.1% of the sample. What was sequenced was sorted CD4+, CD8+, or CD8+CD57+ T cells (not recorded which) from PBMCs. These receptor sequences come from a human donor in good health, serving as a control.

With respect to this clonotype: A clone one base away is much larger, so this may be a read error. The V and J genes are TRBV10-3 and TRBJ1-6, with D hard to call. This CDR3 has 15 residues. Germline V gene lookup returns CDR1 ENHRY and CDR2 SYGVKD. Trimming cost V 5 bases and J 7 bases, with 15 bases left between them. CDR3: CAISLGGSTNSPLHF. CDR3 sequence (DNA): TGTGCCATCAGTTTAGGCGGCAGCACCAATTCACCCCTCCACTTT.

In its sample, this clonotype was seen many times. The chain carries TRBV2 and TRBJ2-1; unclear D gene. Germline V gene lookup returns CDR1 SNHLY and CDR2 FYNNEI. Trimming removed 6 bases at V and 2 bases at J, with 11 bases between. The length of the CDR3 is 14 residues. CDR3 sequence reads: CASSETVTYNEQFF. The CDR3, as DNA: TGTGCCAGCAGCGAAACAGTAACCTACAATGAGCAGTTCTTC.

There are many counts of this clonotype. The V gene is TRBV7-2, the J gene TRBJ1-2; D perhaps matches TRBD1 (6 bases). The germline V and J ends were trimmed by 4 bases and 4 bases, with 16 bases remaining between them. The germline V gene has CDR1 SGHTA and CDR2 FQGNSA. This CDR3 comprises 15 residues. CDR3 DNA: TGTGCCAGCAGCTCCGGCGGGGGGCGCTTCTATGGCTACACCTTC. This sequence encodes CASSSGGGRFYGYTF.

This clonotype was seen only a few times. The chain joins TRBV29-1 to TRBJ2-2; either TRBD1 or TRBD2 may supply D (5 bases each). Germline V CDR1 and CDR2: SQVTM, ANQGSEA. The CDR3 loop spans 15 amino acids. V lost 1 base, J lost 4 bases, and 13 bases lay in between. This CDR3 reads CSVEGGGRGTGELFF. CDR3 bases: TGCAGCGTTGAAGGTGGAGGTAGGGGCACCGGGGAGCTGTTTTTT.

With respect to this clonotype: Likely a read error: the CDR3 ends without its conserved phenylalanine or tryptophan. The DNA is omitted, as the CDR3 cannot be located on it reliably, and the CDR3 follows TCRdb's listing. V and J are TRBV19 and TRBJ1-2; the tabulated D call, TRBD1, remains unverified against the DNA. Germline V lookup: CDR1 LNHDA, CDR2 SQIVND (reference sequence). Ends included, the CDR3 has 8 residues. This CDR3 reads CANFQLQG.

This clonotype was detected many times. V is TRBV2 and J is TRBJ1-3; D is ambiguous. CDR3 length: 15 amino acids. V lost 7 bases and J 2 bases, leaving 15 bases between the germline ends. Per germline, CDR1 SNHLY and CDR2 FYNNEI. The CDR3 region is CASTNLPGTGNTIYF. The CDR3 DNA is TGTGCCAGCACCAACCTTCCCGGAACTGGAAACACCATATATTTT.

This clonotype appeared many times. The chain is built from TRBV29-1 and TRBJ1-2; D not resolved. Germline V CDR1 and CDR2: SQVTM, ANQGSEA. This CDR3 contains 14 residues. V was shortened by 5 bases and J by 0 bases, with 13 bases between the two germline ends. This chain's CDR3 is CSVSPYSPNYGYTF. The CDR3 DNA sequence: TGCAGCGTTAGCCCATACTCCCCTAACTATGGCTACACCTTC.